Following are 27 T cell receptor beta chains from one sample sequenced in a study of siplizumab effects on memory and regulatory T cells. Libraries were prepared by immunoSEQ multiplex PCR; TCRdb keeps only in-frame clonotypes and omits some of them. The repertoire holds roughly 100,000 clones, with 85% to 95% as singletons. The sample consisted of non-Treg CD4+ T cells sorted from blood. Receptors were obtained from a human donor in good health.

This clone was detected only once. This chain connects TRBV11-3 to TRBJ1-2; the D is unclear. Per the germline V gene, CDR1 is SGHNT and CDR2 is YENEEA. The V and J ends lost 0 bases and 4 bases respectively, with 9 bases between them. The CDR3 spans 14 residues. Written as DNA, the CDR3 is TGTGCCAGCAGCTTAGAAGGCAGCACCTATGGCTACACCTTC. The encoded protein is CASSLEGSTYGYTF.

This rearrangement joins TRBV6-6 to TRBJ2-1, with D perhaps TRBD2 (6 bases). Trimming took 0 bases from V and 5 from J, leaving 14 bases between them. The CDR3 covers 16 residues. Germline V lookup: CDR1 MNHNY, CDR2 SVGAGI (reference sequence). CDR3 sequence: CASSYSIRGEDNEQFF. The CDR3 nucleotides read TGTGCCAGCAGTTACTCGATACGCGGGGAAGACAATGAGCAGTTCTTC.

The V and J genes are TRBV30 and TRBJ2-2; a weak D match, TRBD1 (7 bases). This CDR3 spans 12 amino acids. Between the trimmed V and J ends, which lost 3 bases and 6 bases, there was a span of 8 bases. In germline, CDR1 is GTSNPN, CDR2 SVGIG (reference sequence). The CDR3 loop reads CAWSRGAGELFF. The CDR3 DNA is TGTGCCTGGAGCAGGGGGGCCGGGGAGCTGTTTTTT.

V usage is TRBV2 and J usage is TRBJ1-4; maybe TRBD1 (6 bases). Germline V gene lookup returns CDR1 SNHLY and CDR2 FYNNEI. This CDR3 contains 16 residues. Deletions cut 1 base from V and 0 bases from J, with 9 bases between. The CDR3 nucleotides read TGTGCCAGCAGTGAAGACAGGGCTGCAACTAATGAAAAACTGTTTTTT. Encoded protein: CASSEDRAATNEKLFF.

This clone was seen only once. CDR3 sequence reads: CASSEISGSQEQYF. Written as DNA, the CDR3 is TGTGCCAGCAGTGAAATTTCGGGCAGTCAAGAGCAGTACTTC. The rearrangement links TRBV6-1 to TRBJ2-7, with D hard to call. Trimming removed 2 bases at V and 7 bases at J, with 15 bases between. This CDR3 is built from 14 residues. The V gene's germline CDR1 is MNHNS and CDR2 SASEGT.

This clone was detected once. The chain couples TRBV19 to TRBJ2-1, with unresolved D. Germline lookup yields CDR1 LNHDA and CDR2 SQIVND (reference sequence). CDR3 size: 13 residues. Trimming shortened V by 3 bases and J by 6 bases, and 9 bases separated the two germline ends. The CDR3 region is CASSITAGNEQFF. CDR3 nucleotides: TGTGCCAGTAGTATTACAGCCGGCAATGAGCAGTTCTTC.

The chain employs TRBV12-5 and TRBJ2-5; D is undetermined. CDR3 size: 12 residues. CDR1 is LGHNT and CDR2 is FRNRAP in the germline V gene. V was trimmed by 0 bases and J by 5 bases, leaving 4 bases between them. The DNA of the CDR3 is TGTGCTAGTGGTTTGGTTGGGGAGACCCAGTACTTC. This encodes CASGLVGETQYF.

CDR3 sequence reads: CSVDGGRGHTGELFF. The CDR3 nucleotides are TGCAGCGTTGATGGGGGCAGGGGGCACACCGGGGAGCTGTTTTTT. The rearrangement joins TRBV29-1 to TRBJ2-2; 8 bases agree with TRBD1. The CDR3 is 15 amino acids. In germline, CDR1 is SQVTM, CDR2 ANQGSEA. V lost 3 bases and J lost 3; bases outside the gene matches: 6.

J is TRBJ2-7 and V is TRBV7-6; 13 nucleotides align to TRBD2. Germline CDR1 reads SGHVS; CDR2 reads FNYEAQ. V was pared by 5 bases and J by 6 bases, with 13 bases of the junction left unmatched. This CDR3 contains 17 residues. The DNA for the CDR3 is TGTGCCAGCAGCCCTAGGGGCCCGACTAGCGGGAGGCGCGAGCAGTACTTC. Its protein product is CASSPRGPTSGRREQYF. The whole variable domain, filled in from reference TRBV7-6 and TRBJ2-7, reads GAGVSQSPRYKVTKRGQDVALRCDPISGHVSLYWYRQALGQGPEFLTYFNYEAQQDKSGLPNDRFSAERPEGSISTLTIQRTEQRDSAMYRCASSPRGPTSGRREQYFGPGTRLTVT.

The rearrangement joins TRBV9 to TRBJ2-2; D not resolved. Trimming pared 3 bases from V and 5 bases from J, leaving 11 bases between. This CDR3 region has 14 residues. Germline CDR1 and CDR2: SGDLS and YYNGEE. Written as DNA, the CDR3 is TGTGCCAGCAGCGCGGGCCCAGCAACCGGGGAGCTGTTTTTT. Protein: CASSAGPATGELFF.

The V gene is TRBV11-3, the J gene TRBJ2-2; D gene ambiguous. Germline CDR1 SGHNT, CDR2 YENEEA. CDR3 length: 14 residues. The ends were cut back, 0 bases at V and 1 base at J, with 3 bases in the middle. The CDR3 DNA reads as TGTGCCAGCAGCTTAGAACAGAACACCGGGGAGCTGTTTTTT. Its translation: CASSLEQNTGELFF.

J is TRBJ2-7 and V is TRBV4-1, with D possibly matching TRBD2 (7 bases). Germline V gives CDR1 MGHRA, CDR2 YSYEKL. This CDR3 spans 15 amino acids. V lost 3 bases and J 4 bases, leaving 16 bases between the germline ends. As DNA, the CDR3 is TGCGCCAGCAGCCATCCGACAAGGGGGGGTTACGAGCAGTACTTC. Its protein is CASSHPTRGGYEQYF.

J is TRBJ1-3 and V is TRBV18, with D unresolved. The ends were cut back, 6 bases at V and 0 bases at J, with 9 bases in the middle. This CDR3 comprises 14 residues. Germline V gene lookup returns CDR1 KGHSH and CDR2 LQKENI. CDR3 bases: TGTGCCAGCTCCCCAGGAGTCTCTGGAAACACCATATATTTT. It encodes CASSPGVSGNTIYF.

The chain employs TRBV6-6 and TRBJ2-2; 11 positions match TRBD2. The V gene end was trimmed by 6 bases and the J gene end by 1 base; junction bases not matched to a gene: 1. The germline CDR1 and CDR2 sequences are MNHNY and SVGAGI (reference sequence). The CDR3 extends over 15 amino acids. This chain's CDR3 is CASRGTSGNTGELFF. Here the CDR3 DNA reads TGTGCCAGCAGAGGGACTAGCGGGAACACCGGGGAGCTGTTTTTT.

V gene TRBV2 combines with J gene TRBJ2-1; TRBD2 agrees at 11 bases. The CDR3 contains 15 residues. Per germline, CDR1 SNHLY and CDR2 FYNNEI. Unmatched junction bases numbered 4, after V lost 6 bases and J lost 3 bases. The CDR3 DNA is TGTGCCAGCAGCGGGACTAGCGGCAACTACAATGAGCAGTTCTTC. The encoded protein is CASSGTSGNYNEQFF.

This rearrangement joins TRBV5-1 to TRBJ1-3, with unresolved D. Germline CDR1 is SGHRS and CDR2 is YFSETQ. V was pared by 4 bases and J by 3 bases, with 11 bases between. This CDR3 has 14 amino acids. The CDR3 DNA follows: TGCGCCAGCAGCCCCACAGAGAATGGAAACACCATATATTTT. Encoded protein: CASSPTENGNTIYF. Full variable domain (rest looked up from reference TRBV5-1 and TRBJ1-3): KAGVTQTPRYLIKTRGQQVTLSCSPISGHRSVSWYQQTPGQGLQFLFEYFSETQRNKGNFPGRFSGRQFSNSRSEMNVSTLELGDSALYLCASSPTENGNTIYFGEGSWLTVV.

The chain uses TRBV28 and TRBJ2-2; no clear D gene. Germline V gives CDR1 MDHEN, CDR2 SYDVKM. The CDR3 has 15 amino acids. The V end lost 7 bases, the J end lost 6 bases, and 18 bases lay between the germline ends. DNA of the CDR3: TGTGCCAGCATCGCCCTAGGCCATCGGGCCGGGGAGCTGTTTTTT. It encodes CASIALGHRAGELFF.

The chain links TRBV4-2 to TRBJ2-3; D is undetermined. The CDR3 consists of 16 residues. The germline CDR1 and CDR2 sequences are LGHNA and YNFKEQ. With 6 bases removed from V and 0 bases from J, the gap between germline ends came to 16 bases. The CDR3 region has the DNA TGTGCCAGCAGTCACTCGCCCGAGTCTAGCACAGATACGCAGTATTTT. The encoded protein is CASSHSPESSTDTQYF.

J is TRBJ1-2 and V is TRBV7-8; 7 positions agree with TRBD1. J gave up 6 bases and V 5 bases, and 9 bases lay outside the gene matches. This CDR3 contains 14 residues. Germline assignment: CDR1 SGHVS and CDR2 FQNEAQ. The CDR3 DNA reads TGTGCCAGCAGCCTCGCGACAGGGATGGATGGCTACACCTTC. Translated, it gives CASSLATGMDGYTF.

Here the CDR3 reads CASSLATGIGEQFF. The CDR3 DNA is TGCGCCAGCAGCCTCGCGACAGGGATAGGTGAGCAGTTCTTC. This chain joins TRBV4-3 and TRBJ2-1; 7 nucleotides match TRBD1. Germline lookup yields CDR1 LGHNA and CDR2 YSLEER. The trim removed 4 bases at V and 9 bases at J, leaving 9 bases unmatched. The CDR3 runs to 14 residues.

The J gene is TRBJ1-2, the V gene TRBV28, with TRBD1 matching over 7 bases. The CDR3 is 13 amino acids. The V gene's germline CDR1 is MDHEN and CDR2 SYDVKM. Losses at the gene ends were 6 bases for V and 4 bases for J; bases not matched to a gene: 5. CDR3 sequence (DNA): TGTGCCAGCAGGACCGGGACAGTCTATGGCTACACCTTC. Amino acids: CASRTGTVYGYTF.

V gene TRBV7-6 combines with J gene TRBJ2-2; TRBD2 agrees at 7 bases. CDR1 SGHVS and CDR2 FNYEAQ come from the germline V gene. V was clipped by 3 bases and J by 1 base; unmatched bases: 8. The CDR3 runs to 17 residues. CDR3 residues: CASSFRAGRGNTGELFF. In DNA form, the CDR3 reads TGTGCCAGCAGCTTCAGAGCGGGGAGGGGGAACACCGGGGAGCTGTTTTTT. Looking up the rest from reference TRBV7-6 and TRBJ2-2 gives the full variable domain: GAGVSQSPRYKVTKRGQDVALRCDPISGHVSLYWYRQALGQGPEFLTYFNYEAQQDKSGLPNDRFSAERPEGSISTLTIQRTEQRDSAMYRCASSFRAGRGNTGELFFGEGSRLTVL.

The CDR3 DNA reads as TGTGCCAGCAGTGAAAGAGCCGGGCCACCCTATGGCTACACCTTC. The encoded protein is CASSERAGPPYGYTF. This chain connects TRBV6-1 to TRBJ1-2; D not resolved. The germline V and J ends were trimmed by 2 bases and 4 bases, with 14 bases remaining between them. Germline V gene data show CDR1 as MNHNS and CDR2 as SASEGT. This CDR3 has 15 amino acids.

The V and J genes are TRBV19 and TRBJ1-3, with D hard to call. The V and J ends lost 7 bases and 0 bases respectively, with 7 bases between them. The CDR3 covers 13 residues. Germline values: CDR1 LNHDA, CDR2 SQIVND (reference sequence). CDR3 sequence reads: CASKRSSGNTIYF. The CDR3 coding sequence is TGTGCCAGTAAGAGGAGCTCTGGAAACACCATATATTTT.

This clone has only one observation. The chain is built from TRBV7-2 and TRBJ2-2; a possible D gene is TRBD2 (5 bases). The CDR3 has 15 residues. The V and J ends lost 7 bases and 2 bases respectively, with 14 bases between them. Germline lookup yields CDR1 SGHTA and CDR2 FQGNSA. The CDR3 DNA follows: TGTGCCAGCACCAGCGGTTGGAGTAACACCGGGGAGCTGTTTTTT. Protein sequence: CASTSGWSNTGELFF.

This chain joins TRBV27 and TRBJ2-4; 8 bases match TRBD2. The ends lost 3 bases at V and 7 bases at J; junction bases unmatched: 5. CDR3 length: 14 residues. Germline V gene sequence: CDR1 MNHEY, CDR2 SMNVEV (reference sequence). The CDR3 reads CASSFGAGGNIQYF. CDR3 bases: TGTGCCAGCAGTTTTGGGGCGGGAGGTAACATTCAGTACTTC.

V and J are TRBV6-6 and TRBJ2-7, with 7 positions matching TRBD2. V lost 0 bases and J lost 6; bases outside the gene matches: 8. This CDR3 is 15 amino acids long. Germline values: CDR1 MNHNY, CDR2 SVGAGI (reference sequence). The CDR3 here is CASSYSRLAASEQYF. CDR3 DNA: TGTGCCAGCAGTTACTCCCGACTAGCAGCGAGCGAGCAGTACTTC.